This T cell receptor (beta chain) was observed in a study of blood T cell repertoires in COVID-19. Study context: Italy, Spain and the United States were the sources of the convalescent and acute COVID-19 samples.

In the study's own analysis: Reference gene primer amplification gave nucleated cell count estimates. This table comes from immunoSEQ multiplex PCR, and its TCRdb copy is limited to in-frame clones, with some not included. The V and J calls and clone size were taken over from that table, and D and trimming were inferred from the DNA. Of around 160,000 clones in the sample, around nine tenths were seen once. Germline trimming cut 4 bases from V and 10 bases from J; bases unmatched to any gene: 8. Germline loops: CDR1 MGHRA, CDR2 YSYEKL. The CDR3 spans 13 residues. This clonotype was obtained from a human donor in a cohort sampled during active COVID-19. The sequenced sample was peripheral blood. The genes are TRBV4-1 and TRBJ2-5, with 8 positions matching TRBD2. The CDR3, as DNA: TGCGCCAGCAGCCCTCTAGCGGGCCCCGACCAGTACTTC. Translating it yields CASSPLAGPDQYF.